These 12 T cell receptor beta chains originate from one sample sequenced in a study of cytomegalovirus exposure and HLA in healthy donors. The primer mix had 60 Vbeta and 13 Jbeta primers. Method: immunoSEQ multiplex PCR; TCRdb's copy keeps in-frame clones and lacks some. Altogether tens of thousands of clones are present, 70% to 80% being singletons, with the ten largest covering under 6.5%. Sequenced material: PBMCs. The receptors were sampled from a man aged 50-60 years in good health and CMV-seronegative.

The chain joins TRBV9 to TRBJ1-1, with TRBD1 matching 8 bases. Looked up from germline, CDR1 is SGDLS and CDR2 is YYNGEE. The V gene end was trimmed by 3 bases and the J gene end by 3 bases; junction bases not matched to a gene: 7. This CDR3 comprises 15 residues. The CDR3 nucleotides are TGTGCCAGCAGCGCCAGGGGGCGCTTGGACACTGAAGCTTTCTTT. Amino acids: CASSARGRLDTEAFF.

The chain couples TRBV7-2 to TRBJ1-5; TRBD1 matches at 8 bases. V was clipped by 1 base and J by 0 bases; unmatched bases: 5. The CDR3 consists of 17 residues. Germline V gives CDR1 SGHTA, CDR2 FQGNSA. CDR3 sequence reads: CASSLGQGAHSNQPQHF. Written as DNA, the CDR3 is TGTGCCAGCAGCTTAGGGCAGGGGGCGCATAGCAATCAGCCCCAGCATTTT. Looking up the rest from reference TRBV7-2 and TRBJ1-5 gives the full variable domain: GAGVSQSPSNKVTEKGKDVELRCDPISGHTALYWYRQSLGQGLEFLIYFQGNSAPDKSGLPSDRFSAERTGGSVSTLTIQRTQQEDSAVYLCASSLGQGAHSNQPQHFGDGTRLSIL.

The CDR3 protein is CASTQRQGAGGANVLTF. The CDR3, as DNA: TGTGCCAGTACCCAGCGCCAGGGGGCAGGAGGGGCCAACGTCCTGACTTTC. V gene TRBV19 combines with J gene TRBJ2-6; 8 bases fit TRBD1. The germline V gene has CDR1 LNHDA and CDR2 SQIVND (reference sequence). This CDR3 has 17 residues. Unmatched junction bases numbered 12, after V lost 7 bases and J lost 4 bases.

The table lists this clone with a few counts. V and J are TRBV4-3 and TRBJ2-3; 7 nucleotides line up with TRBD2. This CDR3 has 15 residues. Germline V gene lookup returns CDR1 LGHNA and CDR2 YSLEER. V lost 1 base and J lost 0; bases outside the gene matches: 1. CDR3 coding DNA: TGCGCCAGCAGCCAAGGTAGCGGGAGCACAGATACGCAGTATTTT. It specifies CASSQGSGSTDTQYF.

This clone has a handful of counts. The rearrangement uses TRBV21-1 and TRBJ2-1; the tabulated D call, TRBD2, remains unverified against the DNA. TRBV21-1 is assigned pseudogene status. The CDR3 is 19 amino acids. DNA of the CDR3: TGTGCCAGCACCAGGGGGACAGGACTAGCGGGCCGCTCCTACAATGAGCAGTTCTTC. Translating gives CASTRGTGLAGRSYNEQFF.

This chain uses TRBV28 with TRBJ2-7; D not resolved. The CDR3 totals 8 residues. Trimming pared 11 bases from V and 11 bases from J, leaving 10 bases between. Germline assignment: CDR1 MDHEN and CDR2 SYDVKM. Written as DNA, the CDR3 is TGTGCCGAGAGTCCGGAGTACTTC. Encoded protein: CAESPEYF.

The chain carries TRBV5-4 and TRBJ2-2; a weak D match, TRBD1 (6 bases). In germline, CDR1 is SGHNT, CDR2 YYREEE (reference sequence). V was trimmed by 2 bases and J by 3 bases, leaving 11 bases between them. This CDR3 region has 15 residues. This chain's CDR3 is CASSLTRGYTGELFF. The CDR3 DNA reads as TGTGCCAGCAGCTTAACCAGGGGTTACACCGGGGAGCTGTTTTTT.

The chain is built from TRBV6-5 and TRBJ1-2, with 8 bases identical to TRBD1. This CDR3 is built from 16 residues. From germline, CDR1 is MNHEY and CDR2 SVGAGI. J lost 4 bases, V lost 2 bases, and 9 bases had no gene match. The CDR3 DNA is TGTGCCAGCAGTTACGGCGGAGCAGGGGGCGGCTATGGCTACACCTTC. As protein: CASSYGGAGGGYGYTF.

The chain employs TRBV7-3 and TRBJ2-5, with D hard to call. Germline V gives CDR1 SGHTA, CDR2 FQGTGA. Trimming pared 0 bases from V and 4 bases from J, leaving 6 bases between. The length of the CDR3 is 13 residues. DNA of the CDR3: TGTGCCAGCAGCTTAACGTCTAGAGAGACCCAGTACTTC. Translation: CASSLTSRETQYF.

The chain joins TRBV2 to TRBJ1-6, with D hard to call. Trimming removed 7 bases from V and 0 bases from J, with 13 bases in between. In germline, CDR1 is SNHLY, CDR2 FYNNEI. The CDR3 is made up of 16 amino acids. The DNA for the CDR3 is TGTGCCAGCATTTTAAGCCGTATCTCCTATAATTCACCCCTCCACTTT. This gives the protein CASILSRISYNSPLHF.

The chain is built from TRBV11-2 and TRBJ2-7; 7 positions match TRBD2. There are 17 residues in the CDR3. Germline assignment: CDR1 SGHAT and CDR2 FQNNGV. Germline trimming cut 0 bases from V and 2 bases from J; bases unmatched to any gene: 10. As DNA, the CDR3 is TGTGCCAGCAGCTTAGATTCGTCGGCTAGCGGCACCTACGAGCAGTACTTC. Translating gives CASSLDSSASGTYEQYF.

The J gene is TRBJ1-1, the V gene TRBV5-1; unclear D gene. The length of the CDR3 is 13 residues. Looked up from germline, CDR1 is SGHRS and CDR2 is YFSETQ. The germline V and J ends were trimmed by 4 bases and 5 bases, with 12 bases remaining between them. For the CDR3, the DNA is TGCGCCAGCAGCGTGGACGGACTGACTGAAGCTTTCTTT. Translating gives CASSVDGLTEAFF.